Shown below are 11 T cell receptor beta chains from a single sample sequenced in a study of blood T cell repertoires in COVID-19. The table came from immunoSEQ multiplex PCR; TCRdb's copy has only in-frame clones and leaves some out. The data show roughly 100,000 clones, roughly 82% seen once. The sequenced sample was peripheral blood. The receptors originated from a human donor in a cohort sampled during active COVID-19.

CDR3 sequence: CASSLTGHEGAGDTQYF. In DNA form, the CDR3 reads TGCGCCAGCAGCTTAACGGGCCACGAGGGGGCAGGCGATACGCAGTATTTT. This chain joins TRBV5-1 and TRBJ2-3; TRBD1 agrees at 7 bases. The junction had 15 bases not matched to a gene; V was cut back by 2 bases and J by 6 bases. Germline CDR1 and CDR2: SGHRS and YFSETQ. There are 17 residues in the CDR3.

The rearrangement uses TRBV9 and TRBJ2-1; maybe TRBD1 (6 bases). CDR1 is SGDLS and CDR2 is YYNGEE in the germline V gene. Deletions cut 2 bases from V and 0 bases from J, with 6 bases between. This CDR3 has 14 residues. CDR3 sequence reads: CASSVDSSYNEQFF. The CDR3 DNA is TGTGCCAGCAGCGTGGACAGCTCCTACAATGAGCAGTTCTTC.

The chain is built from TRBV3-1 (or the pseudogene TRBV3-2) and TRBJ2-3; 10 bases match TRBD2. The V gene end was trimmed by 1 base and the J gene end by 6 bases; junction bases not matched to a gene: 7. CDR1 LGHDT and CDR2 YNNKEL come from the germline V gene (reference sequence). This CDR3 spans 16 amino acids. As DNA, the CDR3 is TGTGCCAGCAGCCAAGGCACAGCGGGGGGGCAGGATACGCAGTATTTT. As protein: CASSQGTAGGQDTQYF.

The chain carries TRBV6-5 and TRBJ2-3; a weak D match, TRBD1 (5 bases). V was pared by 0 bases and J by 2 bases, with 12 bases between. The CDR3 is made up of 16 amino acids. CDR1 MNHEY and CDR2 SVGAGI come from the germline V gene. CDR3 DNA sequence: TGTGCCAGCAGTTACTCGAGGCTGGGGCCCACAGATACGCAGTATTTT. Translated: CASSYSRLGPTDTQYF.

The chain couples TRBV11-3 to TRBJ1-2, with TRBD1 matching over 7 bases. The CDR3 extends over 14 amino acids. CDR1 SGHNT and CDR2 YENEEA come from the germline V gene. With V trimmed by 5 bases and J by 2 bases, 5 bases remained unmatched. In nucleotides, the CDR3 is TGTGCCAGCAGCACGACAGGGTTCAACTATGGCTACACCTTC. It specifies CASSTTGFNYGYTF.

The chain links TRBV25-1 to TRBJ1-2, with 7 bases fitting TRBD1. The V segment lost 7 bases and the J segment 5 bases; nucleotides outside the gene matches: 7. The length of the CDR3 is 13 residues. Germline values: CDR1 MGHDK, CDR2 SYGVNS. In nucleotides, the CDR3 is TGTGCCAGCATGGCGGACAGGCCGTATGGCTACACCTTC. Amino acid sequence: CASMADRPYGYTF.

The chain recombines TRBV7-2 with TRBJ2-1; D possibly corresponds to TRBD2 (5 bases). This CDR3 spans 16 amino acids. CDR1 is SGHTA, CDR2 FQGNSA, per germline. The ends were cut back, 5 bases at V and 1 base at J, with 15 bases in the middle. CDR3 sequence (DNA): TGTGCCAGCAGCCAACCCTGGACTGGTTCCTACAATGAGCAGTTCTTC. It specifies CASSQPWTGSYNEQFF.

The genes are TRBV7-6 and TRBJ2-5; 9 positions match TRBD1. Germline V gives CDR1 SGHVS, CDR2 FNYEAQ. V shed 0 bases, J shed 0 bases, and the junction held 5 bases outside the gene matches. CDR3 length: 17 residues. Here the CDR3 reads CASSLARTGAYQETQYF. The DNA for the CDR3 is TGTGCCAGCAGCTTAGCCCGGACAGGGGCATACCAAGAGACCCAGTACTTC.

A word on this clone: A read error may account for a junction end that differs from germline. The chain couples TRBV4-1 to TRBJ1-2; the D gene is possibly TRBD1 (5 bases). The CDR3 has 12 amino acids. CDR1 and CDR2 (germline): MGHRA, YSYEKL. In DNA form, the CDR3 reads TGCGCCACCAGCCCCCCGGGGGGGGGCTACACCTTC. Its protein is CATSPPGGGYTF.

This rearrangement joins TRBV25-1 to TRBJ1-2; 12 nucleotides line up with TRBD1. CDR1 and CDR2 (germline): MGHDK, SYGVNS. V was pared by 6 bases and J by 6 bases, with 5 bases of the junction left unmatched. The CDR3 contains 14 residues. The CDR3 protein is CASRGDRGQNGYTF. The CDR3 DNA is TGTGCCAGCAGAGGGGACAGGGGGCAGAATGGCTACACCTTC.

The V gene is TRBV14, the J gene TRBJ2-7; D is undetermined. Trimming stripped 0 bases from V and 9 bases from J, with 12 bases between. Germline V gives CDR1 SGHDN, CDR2 FVKESK. There are 13 residues in the CDR3. The CDR3 is CASSQDQVQAQYF. In DNA, the CDR3 is TGTGCCAGCAGCCAAGATCAAGTTCAGGCGCAGTACTTC.